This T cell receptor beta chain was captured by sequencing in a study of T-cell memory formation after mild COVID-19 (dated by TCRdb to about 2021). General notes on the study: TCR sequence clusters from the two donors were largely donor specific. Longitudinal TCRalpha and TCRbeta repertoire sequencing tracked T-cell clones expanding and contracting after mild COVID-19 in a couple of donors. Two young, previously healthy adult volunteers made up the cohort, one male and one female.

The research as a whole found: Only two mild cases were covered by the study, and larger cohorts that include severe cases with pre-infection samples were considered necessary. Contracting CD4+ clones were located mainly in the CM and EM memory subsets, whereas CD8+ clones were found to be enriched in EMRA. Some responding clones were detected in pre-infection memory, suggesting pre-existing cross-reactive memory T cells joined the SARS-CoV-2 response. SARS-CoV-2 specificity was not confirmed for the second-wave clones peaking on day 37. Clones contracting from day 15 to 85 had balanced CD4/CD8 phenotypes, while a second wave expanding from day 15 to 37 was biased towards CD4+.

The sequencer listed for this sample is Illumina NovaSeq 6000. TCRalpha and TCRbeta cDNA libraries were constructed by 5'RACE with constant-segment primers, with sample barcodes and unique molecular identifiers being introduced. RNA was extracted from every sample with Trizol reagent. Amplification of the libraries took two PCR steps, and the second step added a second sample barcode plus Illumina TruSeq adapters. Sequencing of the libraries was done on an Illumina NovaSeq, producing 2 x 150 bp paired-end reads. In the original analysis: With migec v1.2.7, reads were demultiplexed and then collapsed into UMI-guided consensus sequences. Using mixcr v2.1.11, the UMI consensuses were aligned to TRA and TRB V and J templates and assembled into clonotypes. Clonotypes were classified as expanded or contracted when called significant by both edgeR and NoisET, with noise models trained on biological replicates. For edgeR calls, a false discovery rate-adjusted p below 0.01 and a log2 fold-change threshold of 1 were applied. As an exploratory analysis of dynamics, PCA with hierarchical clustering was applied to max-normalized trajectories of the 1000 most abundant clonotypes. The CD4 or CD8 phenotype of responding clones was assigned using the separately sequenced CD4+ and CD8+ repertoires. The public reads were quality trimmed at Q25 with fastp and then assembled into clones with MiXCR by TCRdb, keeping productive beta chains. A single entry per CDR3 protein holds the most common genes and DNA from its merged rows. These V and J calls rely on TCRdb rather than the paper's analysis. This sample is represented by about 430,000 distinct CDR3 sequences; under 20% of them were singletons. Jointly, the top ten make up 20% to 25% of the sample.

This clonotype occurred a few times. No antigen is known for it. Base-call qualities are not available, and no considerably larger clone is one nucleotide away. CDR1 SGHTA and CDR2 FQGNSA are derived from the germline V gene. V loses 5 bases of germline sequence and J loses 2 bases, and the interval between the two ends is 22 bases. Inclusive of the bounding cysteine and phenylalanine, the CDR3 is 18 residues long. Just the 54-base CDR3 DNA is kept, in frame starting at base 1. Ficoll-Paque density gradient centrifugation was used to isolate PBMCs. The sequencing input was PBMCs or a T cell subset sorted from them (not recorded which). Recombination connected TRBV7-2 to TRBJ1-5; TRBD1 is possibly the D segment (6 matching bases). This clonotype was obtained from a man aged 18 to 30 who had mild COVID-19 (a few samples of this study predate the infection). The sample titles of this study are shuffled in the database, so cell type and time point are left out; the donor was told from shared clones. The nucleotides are TGTGCCAGCAGCCTCCAGGGGACCCTCAGATCGGGCAATCAGCCCCAGCATTTT. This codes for CASSLQGTLRSGNQPQHF. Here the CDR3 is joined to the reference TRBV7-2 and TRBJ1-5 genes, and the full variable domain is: GAGVSQSPSNKVTEKGKDVELRCDPISGHTALYWYRQSLGQGLEFLIYFQGNSAPDKSGLPSDRFSAERTGGSVSTLTIQRTQQEDSAVYLCASSLQGTLRSGNQPQHFGDGTRLSIL.